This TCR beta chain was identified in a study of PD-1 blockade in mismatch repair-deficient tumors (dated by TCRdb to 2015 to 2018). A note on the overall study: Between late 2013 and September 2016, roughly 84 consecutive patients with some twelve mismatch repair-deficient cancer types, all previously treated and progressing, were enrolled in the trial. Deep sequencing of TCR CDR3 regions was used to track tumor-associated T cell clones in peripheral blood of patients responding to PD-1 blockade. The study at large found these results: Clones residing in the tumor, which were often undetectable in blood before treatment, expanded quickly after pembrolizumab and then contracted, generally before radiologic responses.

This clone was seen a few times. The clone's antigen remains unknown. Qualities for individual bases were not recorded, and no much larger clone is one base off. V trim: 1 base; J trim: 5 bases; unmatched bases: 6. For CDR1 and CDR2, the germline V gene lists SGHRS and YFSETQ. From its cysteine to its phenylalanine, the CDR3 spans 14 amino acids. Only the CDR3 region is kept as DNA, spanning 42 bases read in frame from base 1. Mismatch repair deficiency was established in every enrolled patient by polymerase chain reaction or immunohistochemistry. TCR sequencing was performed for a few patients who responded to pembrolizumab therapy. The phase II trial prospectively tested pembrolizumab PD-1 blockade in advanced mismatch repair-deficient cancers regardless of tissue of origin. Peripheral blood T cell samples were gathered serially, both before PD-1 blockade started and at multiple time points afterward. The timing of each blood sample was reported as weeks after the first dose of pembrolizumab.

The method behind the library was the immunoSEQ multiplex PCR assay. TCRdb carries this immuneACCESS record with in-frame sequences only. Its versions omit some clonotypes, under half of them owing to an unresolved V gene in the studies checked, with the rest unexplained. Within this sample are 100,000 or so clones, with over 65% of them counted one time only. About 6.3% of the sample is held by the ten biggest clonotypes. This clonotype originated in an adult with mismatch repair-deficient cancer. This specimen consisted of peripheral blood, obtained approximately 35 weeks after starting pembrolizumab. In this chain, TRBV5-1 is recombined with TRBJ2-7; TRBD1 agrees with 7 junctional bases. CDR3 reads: CASSLRQGDDEQYF. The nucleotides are TGCGCCAGCAGCTTGCGCCAGGGGGACGACGAGCAGTACTTC.